This is a list of T cell receptor beta chains from one sample in a study of technical replicates of blood from a few donors. Profiled with immunoSEQ multiplex PCR; TCRdb holds only in-frame clones, not every one. The sample consists of 45,000 to 55,000 clones, 90% to 95% of them appearing once. Input material: T cells isolated from PBMCs. The receptor source for this set is a human donor in good health. Both conserved end residues are trimmed from each CDR3.

TRBJ2-1,TRBV7-9,ASSLARGLAGVTYNEQF
TRBJ2-3,TRBV10-1,ASSESDTGLTSGAADTQY
TRBJ2-7,TRBV28,ASSLRLTMRYEQY
TRBJ2-7,TRBV5-1,ASSLSQGRSYEQY
TRBJ2-1,TRBV5-1,ASSLEGLVSFEQF
TRBJ1-4,TRBV5-1,ASSLYGDRFATNEKLF
TRBJ2-7,TRBV6-5,ASSYSISGSYEQY
TRBJ2-1,TRBV9,ASSVDPGGRLSYNEQF
TRBJ1-1,TRBV29-1,SVQRDRNMNTEAF
TRBJ1-1,TRBV5-1,ASRASQGVTTEAF
TRBJ2-7,TRBV11-2,ASSLAIREQY
TRBJ2-7,TRBV5-1,ASSSPGELYEQY
TRBJ1-4,TRBV5-4,ASSRPGEKLF
TRBJ1-2,TRBV5-6,ASSLKTGGDLDYGYT
TRBJ1-1,TRBV28,ASSPGQGNTEAF
TRBJ2-5,TRBV7-6,ASSLVPGGETQY
TRBJ1-5,TRBV7-9,ASSPQGMSNQPQH
TRBJ2-3,TRBV11-1,ASSLTGTGVTDTQY
TRBJ2-7,TRBV29-1,SVRLTSSYEQY
TRBJ2-7,TRBV29-1,SVWVLTYRVQAGAYEQY
TRBJ2-7,TRBV28,ASSLGINEQY
TRBJ2-3,TRBV11-3,ASSSGGGSDTQY
TRBJ2-7,TRBV10-3,AIIGNYRDRDPSYEQY
TRBJ2-1,TRBV5-4,ASSSGTGWQF
TRBJ1-2,TRBV7-2,ASSGRGGVFQGGYT
TRBJ2-5,TRBV5-1,ASSLDRGRGETQY
TRBJ1-1,TRBV6-6,ASSYAAAEAF
TRBJ2-7,TRBV7-9,ASTLISSAYEQY
TRBJ2-1,TRBV10-2,ASSQRDYPHNEQF
TRBJ1-5,TRBV5-5,ASSPRGGNQPQH
TRBJ1-2,TRBV29-1,SVGTGTGGNGYT
TRBJ2-1,TRBV6-5,ASSFVGGRAGSLQF
TRBJ1-5,TRBV7-3,ASSLAVSNQPQH
TRBJ2-1,TRBV9,ASSAGQGAYNEQF
TRBJ1-2,TRBV11-2,ASSLAGDYGYT
TRBJ2-5,TRBV7-9,ASSWTGLSETQY
TRBJ2-5,TRBV29-1,SVLRSGTGMRETQY
TRBJ2-5,TRBV10-3,AIRTGTGEETQY
TRBJ1-2,TRBV7-8,ASSFGTGPDEKFGYT
TRBJ2-7,TRBV5-4,ASSGDRDYEQY
TRBJ2-7,TRBV19,ASSLAGGPLNEQY